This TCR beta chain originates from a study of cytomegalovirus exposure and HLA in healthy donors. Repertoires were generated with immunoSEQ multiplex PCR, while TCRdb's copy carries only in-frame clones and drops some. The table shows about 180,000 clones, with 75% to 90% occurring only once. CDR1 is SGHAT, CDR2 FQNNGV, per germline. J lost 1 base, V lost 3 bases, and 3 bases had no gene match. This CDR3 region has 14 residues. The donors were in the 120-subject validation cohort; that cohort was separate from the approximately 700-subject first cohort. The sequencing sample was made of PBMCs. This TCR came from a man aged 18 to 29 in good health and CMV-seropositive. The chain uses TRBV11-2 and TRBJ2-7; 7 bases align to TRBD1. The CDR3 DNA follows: TGTGCCAGCAGCTTCAGGGGGATGTCCTACGAGCAGTACTTC. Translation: CASSFRGMSYEQYF.